These 11 T cell receptor beta chains were sequenced from one sample in a study of T cell responses to AZD1222 COVID-19 vaccine. This table comes from immunoSEQ multiplex PCR, and its TCRdb copy is limited to in-frame clones, with some not included. Seen here are approximately 160,000 clones, around 87% observed once, and the top ten hold around 3%. The sequencing used peripheral blood, collected on day 0 of AZD1222 vaccination. The receptor source for this set is an adult in good health.

DNA for the CDR3: TGCGCCAGCAGCCAAGTAAAGGGAAAATTGGGCTACACCTTC. As protein: CASSQVKGKLGYTF. The chain recombines TRBV4-1 with TRBJ1-2; D uncertain. CDR3 length: 14 amino acids. Per the germline V gene, CDR1 is MGHRA and CDR2 is YSYEKL. V gave up 1 base and J gave up 8 bases, with 14 bases separating them.

The rearrangement links TRBV7-3 to TRBJ2-2; no reliable D call. The CDR3 totals 14 residues. CDR1 and CDR2 (germline): SGHTA, FQGTGA. Trimming stripped 3 bases from V and 5 bases from J, with 10 bases between. The CDR3 loop reads CASSFGRTTGELFF. CDR3 bases: TGTGCCAGCAGCTTTGGACGCACGACCGGGGAGCTGTTTTTT.

This rearrangement joins TRBV5-4 to TRBJ1-2; TRBD1 matches at 9 bases. V dropped 4 bases and J dropped 2; count of bases not matched to a gene: 6. The CDR3 is 15 amino acids. The germline CDR1 and CDR2 sequences are SGHNT and YYREEE (reference sequence). This chain's CDR3 is CASSHNRGRNYGYTF. CDR3 bases: TGTGCCAGCAGCCACAACAGGGGGCGGAACTATGGCTACACCTTC.

This clone came up a few times. The chain combines TRBV23-1 with TRBJ2-2, with D perhaps TRBD1 (5 bases). TRBV23-1 is an ORF for which the function is uncertain. V lost 6 bases and J lost 1, with 9 bases in between. This CDR3 is 14 amino acids long. The CDR3 region has the DNA TGCGCCAGCAGATTCACAGGGAACACCGGGGAGCTGTTTTTT. Protein: CASRFTGNTGELFF.

The genes are TRBV7-8 and TRBJ1-1; 8 bases line up with TRBD1. V lost 1 base and J lost 4; bases outside the gene matches: 5. In germline, CDR1 is SGHVS, CDR2 FQNEAQ. The CDR3 has 15 residues. The CDR3 reads CASSLVGQAATEAFF. The DNA for the CDR3 is TGTGCCAGCAGCTTAGTGGGACAGGCCGCCACTGAAGCTTTCTTT.

V usage is TRBV5-1 and J usage is TRBJ2-1, with TRBD1 matching over 9 bases. The CDR3 consists of 14 residues. Germline loops: CDR1 SGHRS, CDR2 YFSETQ. Losses at the gene ends were 3 bases for V and 5 bases for J; bases not matched to a gene: 3. CDR3 DNA: TGCGCCAGCAGCTCGGGACAGGGAAACAATGAGCAGTTCTTC. Residues: CASSSGQGNNEQFF. Filled out from reference TRBV5-1 and TRBJ2-1, the complete variable domain reads KAGVTQTPRYLIKTRGQQVTLSCSPISGHRSVSWYQQTPGQGLQFLFEYFSETQRNKGNFPGRFSGRQFSNSRSEMNVSTLELGDSALYLCASSSGQGNNEQFFGPGTRLTVL.

The chain recombines TRBV11-1 with TRBJ1-3, with D maybe TRBD1 (6 bases). The CDR3 has 15 amino acids. Per germline, CDR1 SGHAT and CDR2 FQDESV (reference sequence). Trimming took off 4 bases at V and 1 base at J, with 11 bases between the two ends. The CDR3 region is CASSSPGASGNTIYF. The CDR3 DNA follows: TGTGCCAGCAGCTCGCCGGGGGCGTCTGGAAACACCATATATTTT.

V gene TRBV19 combines with J gene TRBJ1-5, with 10 bases fitting TRBD1. Unmatched junction bases numbered 11, after V lost 7 bases and J lost 2 bases. From germline, CDR1 is LNHDA and CDR2 SQIVND (reference sequence). CDR3 length: 17 residues. CDR3 bases: TGTGCCAGTAACCTCCGGGACAGGGGAAGGGGCAATCAGCCCCAGCATTTT. Amino acids: CASNLRDRGRGNQPQHF.

The CDR3 sequence is CASSPATRAYGYTF. CDR3 sequence (DNA): TGCGCCAGCAGCCCAGCCACCCGAGCCTATGGCTACACCTTC. The chain couples TRBV5-1 to TRBJ1-2; no reliable D call. From germline, CDR1 is SGHRS and CDR2 YFSETQ. Deletions cut 4 bases from V and 4 bases from J, with 14 bases between. The CDR3 has 14 residues.

V usage is TRBV27 and J usage is TRBJ2-1; TRBD2 matches 11 bases. Germline-derived CDR1 and CDR2 are MNHEY and SMNVEV (reference sequence). CDR3 length equals 15 residues. Trimming cost V 1 base and J 9 bases; bases outside gene matches: 5. The CDR3 DNA follows: TGTGCCAGCAGTTTATTAGGTACTAGCGGGGGTGAGCAGTTCTTC. This codes for CASSLLGTSGGEQFF.

The rearrangement joins TRBV21-1 to TRBJ1-4; TRBD1 was called by the table and not checked on the DNA. TRBV21-1 is a listed pseudogene. The CDR3 contains 16 residues. The CDR3, as DNA: TGTGCCAGCAGCAAAGGAGGGACAGCCCAGAATGAAAAACTGTTTTTT. Translated: CASSKGGTAQNEKLFF.